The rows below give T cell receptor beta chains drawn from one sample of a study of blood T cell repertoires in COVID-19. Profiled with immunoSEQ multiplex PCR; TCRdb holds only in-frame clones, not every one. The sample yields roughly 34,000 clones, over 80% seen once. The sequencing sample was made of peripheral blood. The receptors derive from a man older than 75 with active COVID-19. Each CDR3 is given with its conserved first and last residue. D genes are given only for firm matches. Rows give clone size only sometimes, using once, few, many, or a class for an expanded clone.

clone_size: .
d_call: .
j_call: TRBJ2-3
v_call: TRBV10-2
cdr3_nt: TGCGCCAGCAGTGAATTGAGGACTGGGACTAGCACAGATACGCAGTATTTT
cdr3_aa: CASSELRTGTSTDTQYF

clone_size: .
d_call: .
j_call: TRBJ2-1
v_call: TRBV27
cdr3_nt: TGTGCCAGCAGTTTGCGAAGCCTGAATCACCTAGCCTACAATGAGCAGTTCTTC
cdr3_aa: CASSLRSLNHLAYNEQFF

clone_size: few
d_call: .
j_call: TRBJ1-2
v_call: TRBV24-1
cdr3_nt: TGTGCCACCAGTGGTGGCCCGGGCCCCGGAGGGAGTAACTATGGCTACACCTTC
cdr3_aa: CATSGGPGPGGSNYGYTF

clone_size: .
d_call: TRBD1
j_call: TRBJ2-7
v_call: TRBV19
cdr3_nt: TGTGCCAGTAGTACCGGGACAGGGATACGAGGGGAGTACTTC
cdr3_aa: CASSTGTGIRGEYF

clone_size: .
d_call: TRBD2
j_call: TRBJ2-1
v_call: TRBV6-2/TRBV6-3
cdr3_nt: TGTGCCAGCAGTTTTAGCGGGAGGGCCTGGGGTGATTTATCGAATGAGCAGTTCTTC
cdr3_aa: CASSFSGRAWGDLSNEQFF

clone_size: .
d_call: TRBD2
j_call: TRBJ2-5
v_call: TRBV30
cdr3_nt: TGTGCCTGGAGTGATAGCGGGAAAGGGGAGACCCAGTACTTC
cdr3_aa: CAWSDSGKGETQYF

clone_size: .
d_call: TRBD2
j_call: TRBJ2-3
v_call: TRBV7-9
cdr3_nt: TGTGCCAGCGCAATTGCGGGACTAGCGGGAGGGCAGGCAGATACGCAGTATTTT
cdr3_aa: CASAIAGLAGGQADTQYF

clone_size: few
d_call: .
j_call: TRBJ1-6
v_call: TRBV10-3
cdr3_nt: TGTGCCATCAGTGAGTCACAGGAGGGACGGTCACCCCTCCACTTT
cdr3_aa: CAISESQEGRSPLHF

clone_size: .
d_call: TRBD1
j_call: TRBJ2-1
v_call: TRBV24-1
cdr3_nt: TGTGCCACCAGTGGCCCGACAGGGAGCTCCTACAATGAGCAGTTCTTC
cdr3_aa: CATSGPTGSSYNEQFF

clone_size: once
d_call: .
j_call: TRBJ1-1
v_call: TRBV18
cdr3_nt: TGTGCCAGCTCACCGGATACAGGGTGGGAGAACACTGAAGCTTTCTTT
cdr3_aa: CASSPDTGWENTEAFF

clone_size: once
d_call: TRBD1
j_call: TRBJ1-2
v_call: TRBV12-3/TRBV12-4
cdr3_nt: TGTGCCAGCAGTTCCAGGACAGGTCGAGGCTTCACCTTC
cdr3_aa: CASSSRTGRGFTF

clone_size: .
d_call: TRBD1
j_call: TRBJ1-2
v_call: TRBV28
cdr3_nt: TGTGCCAGCAGTTTGAAAGGGGGCACCTATGGCTACACCTTC
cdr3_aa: CASSLKGGTYGYTF

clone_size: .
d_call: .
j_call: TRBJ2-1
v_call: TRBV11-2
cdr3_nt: TGTGCCAGCAGCTTAGAAAGGGACTTCCCGGCGATGCGCTCCTACAATGAGCAGTTCTTC
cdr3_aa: CASSLERDFPAMRSYNEQFF

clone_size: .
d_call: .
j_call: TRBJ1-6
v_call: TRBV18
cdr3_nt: TGTGCCAGCTCACCACCGGCCGGGTCTAATTCACCCCTCCACTTT
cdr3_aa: CASSPPAGSNSPLHF

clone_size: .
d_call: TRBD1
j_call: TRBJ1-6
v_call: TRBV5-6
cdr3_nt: TGTGCCAGCAGCTTGAGGGACAGGGGTGCAGGGTTTTCTCGCCGGACCCTCCACTTT
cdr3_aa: CASSLRDRGAGFSRRTLHF

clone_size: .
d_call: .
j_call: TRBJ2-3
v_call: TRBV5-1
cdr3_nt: TGCGCCAGCAGCACGGGAGATACGCAGTATTTT
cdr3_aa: CASSTGDTQYF

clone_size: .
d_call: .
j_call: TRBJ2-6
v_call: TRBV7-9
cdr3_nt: TGTGCCAGCAGCGGGGACAATGTAGAACACTCTGGGGCCAACGCCCTGACTTTC
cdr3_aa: CASSGDNVEHSGANALTF

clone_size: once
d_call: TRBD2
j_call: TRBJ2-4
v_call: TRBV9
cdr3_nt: TGTGCCAGCAGCGCAGACCACGGCGGGAGGGTCAAAAACATTCAGTACTTC
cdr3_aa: CASSADHGGRVKNIQYF

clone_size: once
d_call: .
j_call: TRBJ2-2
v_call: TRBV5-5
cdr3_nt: TGTGCCAGCAGCTTGGAACCACTGAACACCGGGGAGCTGCTTTTT
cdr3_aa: CASSLEPLNTGELLF

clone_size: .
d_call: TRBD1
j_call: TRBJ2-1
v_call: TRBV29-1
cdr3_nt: TGCAGCTTTCGACAGGGACGCTCCTACAATGAGCAGTTCTTC
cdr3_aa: CSFRQGRSYNEQFF

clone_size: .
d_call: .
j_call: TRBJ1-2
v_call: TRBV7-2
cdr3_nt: TGTGCCATACGACGGGGGAGTAACTATGGCTACACCTTC
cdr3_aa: CAIRRGSNYGYTF

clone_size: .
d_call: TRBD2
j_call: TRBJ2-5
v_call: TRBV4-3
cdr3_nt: TGCGCCAGCAGCCAAGTCTATGCGGGAGGGGAGACCCAGTACTTC
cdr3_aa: CASSQVYAGGETQYF

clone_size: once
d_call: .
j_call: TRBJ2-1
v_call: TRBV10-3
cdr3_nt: TGTGCCATCAGTCAATTACGGGAAGGTGAGCAGTTCTTC
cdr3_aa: CAISQLREGEQFF

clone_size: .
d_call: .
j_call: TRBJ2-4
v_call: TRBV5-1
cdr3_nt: TGCGCCAGCAGCACCCCGACAGGAACAAACATTCAGTACTTC
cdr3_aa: CASSTPTGTNIQYF

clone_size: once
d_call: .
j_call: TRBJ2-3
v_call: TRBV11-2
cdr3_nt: TGTGCCAGCAGCTTAGTGGGCTCTTTCTCTGGCTTAGGGGGGCAGTATTTT
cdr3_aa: CASSLVGSFSGLGGQYF

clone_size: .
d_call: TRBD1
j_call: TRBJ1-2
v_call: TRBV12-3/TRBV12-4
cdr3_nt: TGTGCCAGCAGCCCCGACAGGGGTGTCGGCTACACCTTC
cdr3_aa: CASSPDRGVGYTF

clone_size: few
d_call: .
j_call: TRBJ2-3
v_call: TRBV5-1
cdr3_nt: TGCGCCAGCAGGGAGAACACAGATACGCAGTATTTT
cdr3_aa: CASRENTDTQYF

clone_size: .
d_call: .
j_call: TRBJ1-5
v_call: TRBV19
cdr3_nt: TGTGCCAGTAGCATACCAGGGGCCGATCAGCCCCAGCATTTT
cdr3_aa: CASSIPGADQPQHF

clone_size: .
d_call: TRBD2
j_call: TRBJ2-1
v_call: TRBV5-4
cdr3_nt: TGTGCCAGCAGCCGAAAAGTACTAGCGAGTGTTGATGAGCAGTTCTTC
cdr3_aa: CASSRKVLASVDEQFF

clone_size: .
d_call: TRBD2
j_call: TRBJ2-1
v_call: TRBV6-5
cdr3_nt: TGTGCCAGCAGCTCAGCGGGAGGGGTCGGCAATGAGCAGTTCTTC
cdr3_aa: CASSSAGGVGNEQFF

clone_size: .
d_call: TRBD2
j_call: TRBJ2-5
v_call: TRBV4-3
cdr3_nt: TGCGCCAGCAGCCAAGATCATAAAGCTAGCGGGAGGGCAGGCGAGACCCAGTACTTC
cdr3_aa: CASSQDHKASGRAGETQYF

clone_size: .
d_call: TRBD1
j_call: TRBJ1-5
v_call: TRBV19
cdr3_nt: TGTGCCAGTAGTACAGGACAGGGTTTGGGGTATAGCAATCAGCCCCAGCATTTT
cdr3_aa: CASSTGQGLGYSNQPQHF

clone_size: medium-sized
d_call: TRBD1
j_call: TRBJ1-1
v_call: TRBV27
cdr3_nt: TGTGCCAGCAGTTGGACAGGGGAGTATTCCCAAGCTTTCTTT
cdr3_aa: CASSWTGEYSQAFF

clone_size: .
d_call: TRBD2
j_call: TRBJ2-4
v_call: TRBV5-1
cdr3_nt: TGCGCCAGCAGCTTGGCCTCCGGGAGGGGAAAAGCGAACATTCAGTACTTC
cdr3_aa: CASSLASGRGKANIQYF

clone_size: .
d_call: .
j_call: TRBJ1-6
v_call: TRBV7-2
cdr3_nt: TGTGCCAGCAGCTCCAGGGTTAGTTATTCACCCCTCCACTTT
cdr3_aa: CASSSRVSYSPLHF

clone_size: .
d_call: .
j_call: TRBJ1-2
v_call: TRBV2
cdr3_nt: TGTGCCAGCAACAGACCCGGCAGGGACTATGGCTACACCTTC
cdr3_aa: CASNRPGRDYGYTF

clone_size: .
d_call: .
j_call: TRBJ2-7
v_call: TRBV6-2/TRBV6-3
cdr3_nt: TGTGCCAGCAGTTACTCACAGGGTCCCTACGAGCAGTACTTC
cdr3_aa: CASSYSQGPYEQYF